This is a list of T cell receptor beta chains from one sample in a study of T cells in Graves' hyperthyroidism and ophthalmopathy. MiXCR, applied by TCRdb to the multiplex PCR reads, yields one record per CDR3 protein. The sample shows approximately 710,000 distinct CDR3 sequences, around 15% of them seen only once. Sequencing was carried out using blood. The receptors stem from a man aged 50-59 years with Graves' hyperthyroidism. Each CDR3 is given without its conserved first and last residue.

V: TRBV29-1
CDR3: SVEGLRTEAF

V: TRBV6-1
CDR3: ASSLEGRGQPQH

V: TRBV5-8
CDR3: ASSTRLAGAGETQY

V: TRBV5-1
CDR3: ASSLDFRNTIY

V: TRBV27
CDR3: ASRAGHQETQY

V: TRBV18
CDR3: ASSPQGSEGAFEAF

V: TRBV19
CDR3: ASRDFEAF

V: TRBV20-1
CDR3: SAEHPSGSRNEQF

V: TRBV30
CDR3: ACDLYRDYGYT

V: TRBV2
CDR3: ASSVVGRYQPHH

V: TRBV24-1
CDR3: ATSDFGLSSTDTQY

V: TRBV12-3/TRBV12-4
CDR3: ASISTGNTEAF

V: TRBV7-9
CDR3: ASSQEGTSGNTIY

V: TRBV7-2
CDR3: ASSLSDNEQF

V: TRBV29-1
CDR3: SVEVRDLLAF

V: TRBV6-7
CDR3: ASSYTTSGSHVIDEQY

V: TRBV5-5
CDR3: ASSPGLHPPYNEQF

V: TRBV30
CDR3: AWSVLGVLPDEQY

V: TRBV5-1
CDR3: ASSLIPRAQSSYNEQF

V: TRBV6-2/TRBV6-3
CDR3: ASSYSYYTGELF

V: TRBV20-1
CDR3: SAVTSGNTDTQY

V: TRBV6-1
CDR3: ASGALRGQETQY

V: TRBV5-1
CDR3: ASSETGMEDNEQF

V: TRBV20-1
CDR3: SASFRGVEQY

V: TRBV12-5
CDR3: ASGLVGQTTGELF

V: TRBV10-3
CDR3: AIMSGTGETQY

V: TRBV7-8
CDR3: ASSLIRQHSSSYNEQF

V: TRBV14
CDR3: ASSRLWGETQY

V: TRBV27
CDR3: ASSIGEVGQPQH

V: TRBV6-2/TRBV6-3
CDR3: ASTDPEPYEQY

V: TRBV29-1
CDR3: SVFLREWMGEQY

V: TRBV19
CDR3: AIGTFTGELF

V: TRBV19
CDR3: ASIGLANTGELF

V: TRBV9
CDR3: ASSVGASGKGTQY

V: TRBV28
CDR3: ASSPGGGLQETQY

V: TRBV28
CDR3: ASSSTGAPSYGYT

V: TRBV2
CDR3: ASREGYSQPQH

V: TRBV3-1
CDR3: ASSPRTGGGHNYGYT

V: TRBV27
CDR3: ASSLWDRGSGANVLT

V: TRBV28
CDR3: ASVGDNEQF

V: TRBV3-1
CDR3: ASSQGGLAKNIQY

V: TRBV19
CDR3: ASSPVLGTTYEQY

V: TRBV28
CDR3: ASTPETLSFNQPQH

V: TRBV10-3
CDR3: AISISWVRNEQY

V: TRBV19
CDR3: ASSTSRPVEQY

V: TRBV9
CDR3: ASSVGGTSGYYEQY

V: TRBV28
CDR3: ASRGSGRRSDEEY

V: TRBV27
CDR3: ASTRLDTDTQY

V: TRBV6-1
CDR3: ASSRPEGGGNQPQH

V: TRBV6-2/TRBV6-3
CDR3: ASSTHDKEQYYGYT